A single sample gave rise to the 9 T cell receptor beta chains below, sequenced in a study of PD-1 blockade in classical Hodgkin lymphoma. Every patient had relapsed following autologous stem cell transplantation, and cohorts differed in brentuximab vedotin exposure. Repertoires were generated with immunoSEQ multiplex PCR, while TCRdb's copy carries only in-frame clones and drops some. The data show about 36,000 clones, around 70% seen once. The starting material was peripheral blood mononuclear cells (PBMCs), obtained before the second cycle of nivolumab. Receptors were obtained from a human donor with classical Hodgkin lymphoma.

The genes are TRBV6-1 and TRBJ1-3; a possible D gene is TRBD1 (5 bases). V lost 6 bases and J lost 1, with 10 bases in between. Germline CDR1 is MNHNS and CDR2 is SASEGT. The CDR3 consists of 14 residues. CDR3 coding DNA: TGTGCCAGCAGACAAGGGACTTCTGGAAACACCATATATTTT. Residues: CASRQGTSGNTIYF.

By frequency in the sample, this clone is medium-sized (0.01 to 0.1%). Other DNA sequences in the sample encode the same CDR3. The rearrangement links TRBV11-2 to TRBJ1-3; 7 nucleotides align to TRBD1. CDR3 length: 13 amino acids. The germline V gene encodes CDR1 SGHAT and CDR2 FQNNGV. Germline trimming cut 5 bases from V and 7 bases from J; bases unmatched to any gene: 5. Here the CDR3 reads CASSLATGNTIYF. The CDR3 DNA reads TGTGCCAGCAGCCTAGCGACAGGGAACACCATATATTTT.

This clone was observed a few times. The CDR3 reads CASSLSRGSYEQYF. In DNA, the CDR3 is TGTGCCAGCAGTTTAAGTCGGGGATCCTACGAGCAGTACTTC. This chain uses TRBV27 with TRBJ2-7; TRBD2 might be the D (5 bases). Germline assignment: CDR1 MNHEY and CDR2 SMNVEV (reference sequence). The CDR3 covers 14 residues. The V and J ends lost 2 bases and 1 base respectively, with 9 bases between them.

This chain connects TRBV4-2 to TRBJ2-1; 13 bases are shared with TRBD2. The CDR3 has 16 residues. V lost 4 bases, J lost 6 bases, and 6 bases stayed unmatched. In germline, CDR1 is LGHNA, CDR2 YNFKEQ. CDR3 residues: CASSRTSGRARNEQFF. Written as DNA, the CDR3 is TGTGCCAGCAGCCGAACTAGCGGGAGGGCCCGCAATGAGCAGTTCTTC.

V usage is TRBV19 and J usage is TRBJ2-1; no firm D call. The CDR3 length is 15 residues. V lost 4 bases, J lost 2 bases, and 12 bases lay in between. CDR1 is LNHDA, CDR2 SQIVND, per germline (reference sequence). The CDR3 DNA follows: TGTGCCAGTAGTAAGTCTAGTCGAGCCTACAATGAGCAGTTCTTC. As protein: CASSKSSRAYNEQFF.

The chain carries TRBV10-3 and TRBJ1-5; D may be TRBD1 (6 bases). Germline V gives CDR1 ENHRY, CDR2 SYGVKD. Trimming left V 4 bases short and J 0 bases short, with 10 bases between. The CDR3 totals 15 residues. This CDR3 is CAISATGSSNQPQHF. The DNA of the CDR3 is TGTGCCATCAGTGCAACAGGGTCTAGCAATCAGCCCCAGCATTTT.

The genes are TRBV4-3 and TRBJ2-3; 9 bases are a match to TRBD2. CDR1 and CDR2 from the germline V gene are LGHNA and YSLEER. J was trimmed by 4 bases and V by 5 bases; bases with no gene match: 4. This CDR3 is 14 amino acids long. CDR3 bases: TGCGCCAGCAGCTTGCGGGAGGGCGCAGATACGCAGTATTTT. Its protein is CASSLREGADTQYF.

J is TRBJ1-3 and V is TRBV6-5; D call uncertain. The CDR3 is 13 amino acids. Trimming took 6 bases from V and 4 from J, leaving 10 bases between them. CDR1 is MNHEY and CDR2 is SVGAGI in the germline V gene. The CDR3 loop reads CASRRTAGNTIYF. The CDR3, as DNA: TGTGCCAGCAGACGGACTGCAGGAAACACCATATATTTT.

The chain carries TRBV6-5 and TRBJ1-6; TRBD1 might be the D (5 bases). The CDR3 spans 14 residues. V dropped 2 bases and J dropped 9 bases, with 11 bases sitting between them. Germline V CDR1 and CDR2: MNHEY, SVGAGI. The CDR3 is CASSYLDISSPLHF. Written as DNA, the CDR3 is TGTGCCAGCAGTTACCTGGACATAAGTTCACCCCTCCACTTT.